The clone carrying this T cell receptor (beta chain) was seen a few times. Its antigen is unidentified. The entry originates in a study of CD8 T cells in ankylosing spondylitis. Germline CDR1 reads MNHEY; CDR2 reads SVGAGI. CDR3 length: 14 residues. V lost 3 bases, J lost 1 base, and 8 bases lay in between. Study-level points and caveats: Significant enrichment of disease-linked clones was reportedly seen in matched ankylosing spondylitis synovial fluid. What appeared characteristic of ankylosing spondylitis blood was a TCR beta motif of fewer than ten highly homologous variants.

TCRdb fed the 5' RACE reads into MiXCR, producing one record per CDR3 protein. The table includes 200,000 to 300,000 distinct CDR3 sequences, 7.5% to 9% detected once. The sequence was collected from a male donor with ankylosing spondylitis or in good health (not recorded which). The rearrangement uses TRBV6-5 and TRBJ2-3; no definite D call. Input material: blood, either unsorted or a sorted T cell fraction (not recorded which). DNA of the CDR3: TGTGCCAGCAGTTATTGGGTTGGCACAGATACGCAGTATTTT. Amino acid sequence: CASSYWVGTDTQYF.